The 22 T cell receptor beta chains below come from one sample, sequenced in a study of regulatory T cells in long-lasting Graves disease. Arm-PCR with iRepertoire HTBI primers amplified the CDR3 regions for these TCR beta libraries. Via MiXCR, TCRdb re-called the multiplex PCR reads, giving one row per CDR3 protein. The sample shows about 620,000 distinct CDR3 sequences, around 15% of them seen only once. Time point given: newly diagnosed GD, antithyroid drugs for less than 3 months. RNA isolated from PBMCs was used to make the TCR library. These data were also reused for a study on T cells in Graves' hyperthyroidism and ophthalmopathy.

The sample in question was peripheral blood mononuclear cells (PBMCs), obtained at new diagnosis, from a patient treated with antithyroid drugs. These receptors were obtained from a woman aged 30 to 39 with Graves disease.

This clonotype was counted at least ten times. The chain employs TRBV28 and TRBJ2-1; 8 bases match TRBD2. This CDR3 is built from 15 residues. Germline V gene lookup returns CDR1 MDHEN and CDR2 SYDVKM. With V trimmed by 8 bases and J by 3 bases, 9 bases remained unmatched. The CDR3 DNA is TGTGCCAGCTACTGGACTAGCAGGGACTACAATGAGCAGTTCTTC. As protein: CASYWTSRDYNEQFF.

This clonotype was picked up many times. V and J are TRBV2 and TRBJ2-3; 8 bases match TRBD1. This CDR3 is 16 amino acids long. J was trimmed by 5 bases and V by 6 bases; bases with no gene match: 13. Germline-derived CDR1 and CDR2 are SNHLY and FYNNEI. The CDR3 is CASSPTGQGSRDTQYF. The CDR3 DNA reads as TGTGCCAGCAGCCCCACTGGACAGGGTTCACGAGATACGCAGTATTTT.

CDR3 nucleotide sequence: TGTGCCACCATCCAAGGGGCCAGCGGGGGGACCAAGGGAACCAAAAACATTCAGTACTTC. This translates into CATIQGASGGTKGTKNIQYF. This chain joins TRBV15 and TRBJ2-4; 9 bases are shared with TRBD2. Losses at the gene ends were 7 bases for V and 2 bases for J; bases not matched to a gene: 21. This CDR3 has 20 amino acids. Germline CDR1 reads LNHNV; CDR2 reads YYDKDF (reference sequence).

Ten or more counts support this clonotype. In DNA form, the CDR3 reads TGTGCCAGCAGTTTACCCCCGTACGGGACGGGGGACACTGAAGCTTTCTTT. It translates to CASSLPPYGTGDTEAFF. The V call is TRBV12-3 or TRBV12-4, the J call TRBJ1-1; possibly TRBD1 for D (5 bases). V dropped 2 bases and J dropped 3 bases, with 19 bases sitting between them. This CDR3 spans 17 amino acids.

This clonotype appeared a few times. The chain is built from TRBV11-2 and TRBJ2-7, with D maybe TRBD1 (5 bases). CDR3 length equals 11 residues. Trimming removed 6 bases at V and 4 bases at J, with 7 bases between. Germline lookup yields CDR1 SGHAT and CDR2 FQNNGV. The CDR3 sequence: CASRQEYEQYF. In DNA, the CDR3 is TGTGCCAGCAGACAGGAGTACGAGCAGTACTTC.

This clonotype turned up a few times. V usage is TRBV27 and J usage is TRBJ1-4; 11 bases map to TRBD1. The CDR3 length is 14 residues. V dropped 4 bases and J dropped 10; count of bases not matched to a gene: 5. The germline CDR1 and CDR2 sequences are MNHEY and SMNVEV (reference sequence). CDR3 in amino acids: CASSSGTGGRKLFF. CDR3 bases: TGTGCCAGCAGTTCTGGGACAGGGGGAAGAAAACTGTTTTTT.

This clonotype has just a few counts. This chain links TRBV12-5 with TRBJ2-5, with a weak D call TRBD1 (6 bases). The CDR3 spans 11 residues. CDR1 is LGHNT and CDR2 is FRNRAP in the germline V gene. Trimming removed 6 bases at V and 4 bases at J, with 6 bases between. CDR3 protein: CASGRGETQYF. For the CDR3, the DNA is TGTGCTAGTGGCAGGGGAGAGACCCAGTACTTC. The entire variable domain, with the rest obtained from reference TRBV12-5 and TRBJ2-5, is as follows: DARVTQTPRHKVTEMGQEVTMRCQPILGHNTVFWYRQTMMQGLELLAYFRNRAPLDDSGMPKDRFSAEMPDATLATLKIQPSEPRDSAVYFCASGRGETQYFGPGTRLLVL.

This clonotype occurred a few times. The CDR3 nucleotides are TGTGCCATCCTTCCTCAAACAGGTTTTTACAATGAGCAGTTCTTC. Its translation: CAILPQTGFYNEQFF. The chain joins TRBV10-3 to TRBJ2-1; D may be TRBD1 (5 bases). The germline CDR1 and CDR2 sequences are ENHRY and SYGVKD. The V and J ends lost 8 bases and 4 bases respectively, with 18 bases between them. The CDR3 sequence is 15 residues long.

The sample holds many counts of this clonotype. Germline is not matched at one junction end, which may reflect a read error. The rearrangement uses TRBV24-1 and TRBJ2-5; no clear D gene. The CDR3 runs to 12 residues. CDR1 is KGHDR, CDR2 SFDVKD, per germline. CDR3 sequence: CATSELQGTQYF. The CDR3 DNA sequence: TGTGCCACCAGTGAGCTCCAAGGGACCCAGTACTTC.

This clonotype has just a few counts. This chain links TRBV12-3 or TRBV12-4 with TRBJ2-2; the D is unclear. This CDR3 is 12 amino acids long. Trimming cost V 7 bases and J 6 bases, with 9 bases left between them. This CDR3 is CASTSTAGELFF. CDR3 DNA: TGTGCCAGCACCTCGACGGCCGGGGAGCTGTTTTTT.

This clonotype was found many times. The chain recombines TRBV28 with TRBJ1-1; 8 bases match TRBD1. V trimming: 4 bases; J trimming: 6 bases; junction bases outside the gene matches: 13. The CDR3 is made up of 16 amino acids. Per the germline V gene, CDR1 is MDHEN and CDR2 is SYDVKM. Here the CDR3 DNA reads TGTGCCAGCAGTTCTCCGGGCAGGGGGCGAGGCCCTGAAGCTTTCTTT. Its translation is CASSSPGRGRGPEAFF.

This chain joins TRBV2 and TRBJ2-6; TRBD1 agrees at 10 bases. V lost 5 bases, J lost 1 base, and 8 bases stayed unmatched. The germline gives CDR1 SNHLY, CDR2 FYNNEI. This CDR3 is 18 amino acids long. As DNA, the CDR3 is TGTGCCAGCAGTTTAAGGACAGGGGGGAGTTCTGGGGCCAACGTCCTGACTTTC. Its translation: CASSLRTGGSSGANVLTF. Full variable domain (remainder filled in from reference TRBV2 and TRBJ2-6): EPEVTQTPSHQVTQMGQEVILRCVPISNHLYFYWYRQILGQKVEFLVSFYNNEISEKSEIFDDQFSVERPDGSNFTLKIRSTKLEDSAMYFCASSLRTGGSSGANVLTFGAGSRLTVL.

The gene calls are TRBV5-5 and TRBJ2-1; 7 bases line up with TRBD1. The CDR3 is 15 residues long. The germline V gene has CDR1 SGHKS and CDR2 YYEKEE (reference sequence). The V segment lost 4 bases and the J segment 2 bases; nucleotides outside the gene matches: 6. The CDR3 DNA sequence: TGTGCCAGCAGCGGCTCCGGGACAGCCTACAATGAGCAGTTCTTC. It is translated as CASSGSGTAYNEQFF.

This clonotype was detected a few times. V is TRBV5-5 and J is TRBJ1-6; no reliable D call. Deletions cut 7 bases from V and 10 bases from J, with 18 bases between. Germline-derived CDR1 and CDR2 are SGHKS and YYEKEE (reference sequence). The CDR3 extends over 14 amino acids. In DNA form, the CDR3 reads TGTGCCAGCTCCAAGGAACGGCGGGGATCACCCCTCCACTTT. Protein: CASSKERRGSPLHF.

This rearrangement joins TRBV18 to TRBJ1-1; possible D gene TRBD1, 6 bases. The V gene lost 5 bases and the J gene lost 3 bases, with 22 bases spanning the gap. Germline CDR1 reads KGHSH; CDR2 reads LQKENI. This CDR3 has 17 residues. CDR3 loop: CASSASLRDKLDTEAFF. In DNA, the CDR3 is TGTGCCAGCTCAGCCTCCCTCCGGGACAAGTTAGACACTGAAGCTTTCTTT.

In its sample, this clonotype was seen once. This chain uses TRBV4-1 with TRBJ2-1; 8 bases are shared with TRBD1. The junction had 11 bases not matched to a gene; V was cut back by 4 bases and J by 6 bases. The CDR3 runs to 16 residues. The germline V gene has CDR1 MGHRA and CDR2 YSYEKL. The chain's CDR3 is CASSPRTGRIGNEQFF. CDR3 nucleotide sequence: TGCGCCAGCAGCCCAAGGACAGGGAGGATAGGCAATGAGCAGTTCTTC.

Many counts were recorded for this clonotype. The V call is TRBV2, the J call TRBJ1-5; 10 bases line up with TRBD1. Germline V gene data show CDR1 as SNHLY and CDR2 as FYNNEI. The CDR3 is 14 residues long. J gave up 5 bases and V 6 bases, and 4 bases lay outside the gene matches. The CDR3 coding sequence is TGTGCCAGCAGCCCCGGACAGGGGGATCAGCCCCAGCATTTT. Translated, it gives CASSPGQGDQPQHF.

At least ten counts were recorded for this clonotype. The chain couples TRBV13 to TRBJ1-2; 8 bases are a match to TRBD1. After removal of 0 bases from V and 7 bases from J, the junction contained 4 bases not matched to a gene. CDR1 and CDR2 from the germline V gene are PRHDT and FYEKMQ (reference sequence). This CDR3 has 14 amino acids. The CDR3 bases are TGTGCCAGCAGCTTAGGCAGGGGGCAGGGTGGCTACACCTTC. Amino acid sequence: CASSLGRGQGGYTF.

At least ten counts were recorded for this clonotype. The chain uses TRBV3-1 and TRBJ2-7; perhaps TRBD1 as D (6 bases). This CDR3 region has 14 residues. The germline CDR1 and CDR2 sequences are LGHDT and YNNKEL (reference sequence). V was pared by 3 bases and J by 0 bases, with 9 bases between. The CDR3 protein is CASSQAGASYEQYF. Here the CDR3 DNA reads TGTGCCAGCAGCCAGGCAGGGGCCTCCTACGAGCAGTACTTC.

The CDR3 reads CSARPGRFGGELFF. CDR3 nucleotide sequence: TGCAGTGCAAGACCCGGACGGTTCGGCGGGGAGCTGTTTTTT. V gene TRBV20-1 combines with J gene TRBJ2-2; D not certain. The V end was cut by 6 bases, the J end by 7 bases, with 18 bases between. This CDR3 region has 14 residues. Looked up from germline, CDR1 is DFQATT and CDR2 is SNEGSKA (reference sequence).

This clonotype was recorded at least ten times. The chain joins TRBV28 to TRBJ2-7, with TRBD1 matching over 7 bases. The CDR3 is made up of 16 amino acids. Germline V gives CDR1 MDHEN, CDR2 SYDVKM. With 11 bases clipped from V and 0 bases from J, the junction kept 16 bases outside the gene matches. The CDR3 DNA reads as TGTGCCCCACCCTGGGAGAGGGACAGAGTCTCCTACGAGCAGTACTTC. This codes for CAPPWERDRVSYEQYF.

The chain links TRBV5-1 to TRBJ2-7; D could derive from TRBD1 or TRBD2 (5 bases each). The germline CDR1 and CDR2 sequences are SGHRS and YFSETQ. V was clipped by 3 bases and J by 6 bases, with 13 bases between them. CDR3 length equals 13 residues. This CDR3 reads CASSWDGFLEQYF. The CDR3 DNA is TGCGCCAGCAGCTGGGACGGGTTTCTCGAGCAGTACTTC.